The rows below give T cell receptor beta chains drawn from one sample of a study of blood T cell repertoires in COVID-19. Clones were read by immunoSEQ multiplex PCR, and TCRdb kept only the in-frame ones, dropping some. The sample holds around 400,000 clones; roughly 84% are singletons and the top ten take approximately 1.5%. The specimen sequenced was PBMCs or T cells enriched from blood (not recorded which). The source is a woman aged 18-29 years who had been exposed to COVID-19. The CDR3 runs from the conserved cysteine through the conserved F or W. The D gene is left open where the match is weak.

len,j_gene,d_gene,v_gene,CDR3aa,CDR3nt
15,TRBJ2-7,TRBD1,TRBV27,CASSLSAGGMNEQYF,TGTGCCAGCAGTTTATCGGCAGGGGGTATGAACGAGCAGTACTTC
13,TRBJ2-5,.,TRBV9,CASSGQSQETQYF,TGTGCCAGCAGCGGACAGTCCCAAGAGACCCAGTACTTC
14,TRBJ1-1,TRBD1,TRBV7-8,CASSLEGGNTEAFF,TGTGCCAGCAGCTTAGAAGGGGGCAACACTGAAGCTTTCTTT
15,TRBJ2-5,.,TRBV5-1,CASNGAGDRGETQYF,TGCGCCAGCAACGGAGCGGGAGACAGGGGGGAGACCCAGTACTTC
14,TRBJ2-1,.,TRBV4-3,CASSQDPSGNEQFF,TGCGCCAGCAGCCAAGATCCTAGTGGGAATGAGCAGTTCTTC
15,TRBJ1-2,.,TRBV25-1,CASSSLRDTGRGYTF,TGTGCCAGCAGTTCCCTCCGGGACACCGGTAGAGGCTACACCTTC
16,TRBJ2-3,TRBD2,TRBV5-1,CASSSILAGAGDTQYF,TGCGCCAGCAGCTCGATTCTAGCGGGAGCAGGAGATACGCAGTATTTT
16,TRBJ1-5,.,TRBV3-1/TRBV3-2,CASSHYSPYSNQPQHF,TGTGCCAGCAGCCACTACAGTCCTTATAGCAATCAGCCCCAGCATTTT
15,TRBJ1-6,TRBD1,TRBV6-5,CASSSDRGNNSPLHF,TGTGCCAGCAGTTCTGACAGGGGGAATAATTCACCCCTCCACTTT
14,TRBJ2-7,TRBD1,TRBV11-3,CASSFRQGDYEQYF,TGTGCCAGCAGCTTTCGACAGGGGGACTACGAGCAGTACTTC
11,TRBJ2-7,TRBD2,TRBV20-1,CSAGEGYEQYF,TGCAGTGCTGGGGAGGGGTACGAGCAGTACTTC
12,TRBJ1-4,.,TRBV6-5,CASKGVGEKLFF,TGTGCCAGCAAAGGGGTAGGGGAAAAACTGTTTTTT